The source of this TCR beta chain is a study of T cell repertoires in cytomegalovirus infection. Overall study context: An indication of both CMV infection and matching HLA type came from public TCR beta signatures.

TCRdb fed the reads into MiXCR, producing one record per CDR3 protein. The sample contains 35,000 to 55,000 distinct CDR3 sequences, 20% of which appear only once. This clonotype came up once. The target antigen is unknown. CDR1 is SGHTA, CDR2 FQGNSA, per germline. The CDR3 consists of 17 residues. Trimming removed 5 bases from V and 4 bases from J; junction bases left unmatched: 12. The clonotype comes from a human donor in good health (CMV status not recorded). Some clones in this sample may be carry-over from other donors' samples. The V and J genes are TRBV7-2 and TRBJ2-5, with 11 bases lining up with TRBD1. What was sequenced was PBMCs, sequenced either directly or after in vitro stimulation (not recorded which). The CDR3, as DNA: TGTGCCAGCAGCCAACACCCGGACAGGGGGCTGCGAGAGACCCAGTACTTC. Amino acids: CASSQHPDRGLRETQYF.